Following are 17 T cell receptor beta chains from one sample sequenced in a study of blood T cell repertoires in COVID-19. Here immunoSEQ multiplex PCR was the method, and the copy in TCRdb shows in-frame clones only, minus some. The data hold roughly 300,000 clones, with roughly 86% observed a single time. Sequences were obtained from peripheral blood. Receptors originate from a woman aged 25 to 45 with COVID-19, enrolled during active disease.

This clone has a handful of counts. This chain connects TRBV7-9 to TRBJ2-7; the match to TRBD1 covers 10 bases. Germline trimming cut 8 bases from V and 4 bases from J; bases unmatched to any gene: 11. The CDR3 has 15 amino acids. Germline V CDR1 and CDR2: SEHNR, FQNEAQ (reference sequence). CDR3 DNA: TGTGCCAGCTCCCCTTGGGGGACAGGGGTATACGAGCAGTACTTC. Its protein is CASSPWGTGVYEQYF.

The rearrangement links TRBV19 to TRBJ1-5; TRBD1 aligns across 9 bases. This CDR3 has 15 residues. Germline V gene data show CDR1 as LNHDA and CDR2 as SQIVND (reference sequence). Losses at the gene ends were 8 bases for V and 3 bases for J; bases not matched to a gene: 8. CDR3 protein: CASATGGQHNQPQHF. The CDR3 DNA reads as TGTGCCAGTGCGACAGGGGGACAGCACAATCAGCCCCAGCATTTT. Supplemented by reference TRBV19 and TRBJ1-5, the full variable domain reads DGGITQSPKYLFRKEGQNVTLSCEQNLNHDAMYWYRQDPGQGLRLIYYSQIVNDFQKGDIAEGYSVSREKKESFPLTVTSAQKNPTAFYLCASATGGQHNQPQHFGDGTRLSIL.

V is TRBV7-9 and J is TRBJ1-3; no firm D call. Per germline, CDR1 SEHNR and CDR2 FQNEAQ (reference sequence). CDR3 length: 17 residues. Between the trimmed V and J ends, which lost 5 bases and 1 base, there was a span of 18 bases. In DNA form, the CDR3 reads TGTGCCAGCAGCACCGACTTGTGGGTTGGATCTGGAAACACCATATATTTT. It is translated as CASSTDLWVGSGNTIYF.

This clone was seen repeatedly, ten times or more. This chain connects TRBV7-3 to TRBJ1-1; no clear D. The germline gives CDR1 SGHTA, CDR2 FQGTGA. Trimming stripped 0 bases from V and 3 bases from J, with 5 bases between. The CDR3 has 13 residues. The DNA of the CDR3 is TGTGCCAGCAGCTTAACCCCTGACACTGAAGCTTTCTTT. It codes for CASSLTPDTEAFF.

The rearrangement links TRBV2 to TRBJ2-5; D is perhaps TRBD1 (6 bases). This CDR3 is 14 amino acids long. V dropped 7 bases and J dropped 5 bases, with 17 bases sitting between them. Germline-derived CDR1 and CDR2 are SNHLY and FYNNEI. The CDR3 DNA reads as TGTGCCAGCAATCTACAACAGGGTTCGGAGACCCAGTACTTC. Protein product: CASNLQQGSETQYF.

V is TRBV6-5 and J is TRBJ1-4; TRBD1 might be the D (6 bases). The CDR3 is 15 residues long. The germline V gene encodes CDR1 MNHEY and CDR2 SVGAGI. With 7 bases removed from V and 4 bases from J, the gap between germline ends came to 16 bases. The CDR3 sequence is CASNQLQGYNEKLFF. CDR3 nucleotides: TGTGCCAGCAACCAATTACAGGGATATAATGAAAAACTGTTTTTT.

The gene calls are TRBV27 and TRBJ1-4, with D possibly being TRBD1 (5 bases). Germline CDR1 is MNHEY and CDR2 is SMNVEV (reference sequence). The V end lost 8 bases, the J end lost 8 bases, and 9 bases lay between the germline ends. This CDR3 comprises 11 residues. The CDR3: CASGRGEKLFF. The CDR3 nucleotides are TGTGCCAGCGGCCGGGGGGAAAAACTGTTTTTT.

The chain links TRBV18 to TRBJ1-2; D unclear. V lost 5 bases and J lost 5, with 18 bases in between. The CDR3 loop spans 15 amino acids. Germline V gene data show CDR1 as KGHSH and CDR2 as LQKENI. For the CDR3, the DNA is TGTGCCAGCTCAGAAGGCTCCGGGAACGTATATGGCTACACCTTC. Translation gives CASSEGSGNVYGYTF.

The chain has TRBV5-5 and TRBJ1-5; D unclear. The V end was cut by 4 bases, the J end by 4 bases, with 12 bases between. The CDR3 sequence is 14 residues long. The germline CDR1 and CDR2 sequences are SGHKS and YYEKEE (reference sequence). For the CDR3, the DNA is TGTGCCAGCAGCGGGTCGGCGGGTAATCAGCCCCAGCATTTT. Translating it yields CASSGSAGNQPQHF.

The chain is built from TRBV10-3 and TRBJ2-1; a possible D gene is TRBD2 (5 bases). Looked up from germline, CDR1 is ENHRY and CDR2 is SYGVKD. This CDR3 region has 18 residues. V lost 0 bases and J 6 bases, leaving 21 bases between the germline ends. DNA for the CDR3: TGTGCCATCAGTGAGTCGATGATTCCGGTGAGGGTCGGCAATGAGCAGTTCTTC. It is translated as CAISESMIPVRVGNEQFF.

This rearrangement joins TRBV13 to TRBJ2-1; 10 bases are shared with TRBD2. The CDR3 has 14 residues. The germline V gene has CDR1 PRHDT and CDR2 FYEKMQ (reference sequence). The junction had 2 bases not matched to a gene; V was cut back by 3 bases and J by 6 bases. The CDR3 spells CASSFGTSVNEQFF. In DNA, the CDR3 is TGTGCCAGCAGCTTTGGGACTAGCGTCAATGAGCAGTTCTTC.

The chain links TRBV19 to TRBJ1-2, with a tentative D call TRBD1 (5 bases). The V gene lost 7 bases and the J gene lost 3 bases, with 9 bases spanning the gap. The CDR3 contains 12 residues. Germline loops: CDR1 LNHDA, CDR2 SQIVND (reference sequence). CDR3 protein: CASTGGYYGYTF. In DNA form, the CDR3 reads TGTGCCAGTACCGGGGGGTACTATGGCTACACCTTC.

The genes are TRBV12-3 or TRBV12-4 and TRBJ2-1; D is unresolved. The CDR3 extends over 12 amino acids. The V gene lost 1 base and the J gene lost 8 bases, with 6 bases spanning the gap. The CDR3 nucleotides read TGTGCCAGCAGTTTAGGAGTCTATGAGCAGTTCTTC. The encoded protein is CASSLGVYEQFF.

The chain has TRBV5-1 and TRBJ2-5; TRBD1 might be the D (6 bases). This CDR3 comprises 16 residues. Germline CDR1 is SGHRS and CDR2 is YFSETQ. V lost 0 bases to trimming and J lost 4 bases, with 16 bases between them. As DNA, the CDR3 is TGCGCCAGCAGCTTGGGACAGGTAATAAGTGGAGAGACCCAGTACTTC. This gives the protein CASSLGQVISGETQYF.

The chain recombines TRBV6-2 or TRBV6-3 with TRBJ2-2; maybe TRBD2 (7 bases). This CDR3 spans 16 amino acids. Trimming shortened V by 4 bases and J by 0 bases, and 12 bases separated the two germline ends. Germline V CDR1 and CDR2: MNHEY, SVGEGT. The CDR3 region is CASSSRGAANTGELFF. The CDR3 coding sequence is TGTGCCAGCAGTTCCCGGGGGGCCGCGAACACCGGGGAGCTGTTTTTT.

In this sample, this clone turned up once. The chain uses TRBV28 and TRBJ1-2; 9 bases are a match to TRBD1. With 4 bases clipped from V and 6 bases from J, the junction kept 6 bases outside the gene matches. CDR3 size: 14 residues. Germline V gives CDR1 MDHEN, CDR2 SYDVKM. Here the CDR3 reads CASSSYRDRDGYTF. The CDR3 coding sequence is TGTGCCAGCAGTTCCTACAGGGACAGGGATGGCTACACCTTC.

This chain links TRBV7-9 with TRBJ2-7, with D possibly matching TRBD2 (5 bases). Trimming removed 5 bases from V and 4 bases from J, with 12 bases in between. Per the germline V gene, CDR1 is SEHNR and CDR2 is FQNEAQ (reference sequence). CDR3 length: 13 residues. For the CDR3, the DNA is TGTGCCAGCAGCGCCGGGGTGGTGTACGAGCAGTACTTC. Its translation: CASSAGVVYEQYF.